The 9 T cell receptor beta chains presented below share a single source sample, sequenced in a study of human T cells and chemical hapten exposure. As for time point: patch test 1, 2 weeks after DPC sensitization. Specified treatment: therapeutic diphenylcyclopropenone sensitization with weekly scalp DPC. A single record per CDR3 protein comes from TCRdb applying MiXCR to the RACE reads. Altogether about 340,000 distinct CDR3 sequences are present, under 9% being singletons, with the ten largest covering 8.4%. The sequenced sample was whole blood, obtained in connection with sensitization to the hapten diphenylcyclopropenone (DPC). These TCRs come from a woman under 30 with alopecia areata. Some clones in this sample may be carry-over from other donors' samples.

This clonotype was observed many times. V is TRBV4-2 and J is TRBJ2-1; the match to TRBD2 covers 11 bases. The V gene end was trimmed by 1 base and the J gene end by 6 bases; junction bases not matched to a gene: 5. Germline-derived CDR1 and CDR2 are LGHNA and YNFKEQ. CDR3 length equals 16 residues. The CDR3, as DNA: TGTGCCAGCAGCCAAGGGGAACTAGCGGGGGTCAATGAGCAGTTCTTC. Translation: CASSQGELAGVNEQFF.

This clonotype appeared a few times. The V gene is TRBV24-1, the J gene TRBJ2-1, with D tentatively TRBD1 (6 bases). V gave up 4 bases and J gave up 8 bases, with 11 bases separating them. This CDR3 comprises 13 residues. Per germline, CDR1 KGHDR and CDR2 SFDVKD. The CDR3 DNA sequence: TGTGCCACCAGTGAAAGGGGGATAGATGAGCAGTTCTTC. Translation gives CATSERGIDEQFF.

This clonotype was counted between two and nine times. The CDR3 DNA follows: TGTGCTAGTGGACCGGCGGGGGTCCGTCCGGAATCAGATACGCAGTATTTT. The encoded protein is CASGPAGVRPESDTQYF. This chain uses TRBV12-5 with TRBJ2-3, with 7 bases that match TRBD2. The CDR3 is 17 amino acids. With 6 bases clipped from V and 4 bases from J, the junction kept 16 bases outside the gene matches. Germline values: CDR1 LGHNT, CDR2 FRNRAP.

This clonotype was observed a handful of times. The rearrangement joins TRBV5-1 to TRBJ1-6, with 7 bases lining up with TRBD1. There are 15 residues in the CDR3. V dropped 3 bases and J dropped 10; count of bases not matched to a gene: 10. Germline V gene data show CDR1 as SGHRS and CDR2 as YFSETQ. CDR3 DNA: TGCGCCAGCAGCTCAGCTGGACAGGCAGGATCACCCCTCCACTTT. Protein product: CASSSAGQAGSPLHF.

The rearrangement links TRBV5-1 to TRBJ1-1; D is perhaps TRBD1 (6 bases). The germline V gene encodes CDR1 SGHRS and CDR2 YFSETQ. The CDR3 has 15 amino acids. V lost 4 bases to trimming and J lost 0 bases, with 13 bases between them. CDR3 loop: CASSPKDSLNTEAFF. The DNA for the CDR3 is TGCGCCAGCAGCCCGAAGGACAGCCTGAACACTGAAGCTTTCTTT. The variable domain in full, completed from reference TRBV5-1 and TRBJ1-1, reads KAGVTQTPRYLIKTRGQQVTLSCSPISGHRSVSWYQQTPGQGLQFLFEYFSETQRNKGNFPGRFSGRQFSNSRSEMNVSTLELGDSALYLCASSPKDSLNTEAFFGQGTRLTVV.

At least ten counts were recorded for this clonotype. The CDR3 here is CASSIASGSSYNEQFF. As DNA, the CDR3 is TGCGCCAGCAGCATAGCTAGCGGGAGCTCCTACAATGAGCAGTTCTTC. The chain uses TRBV5-1 and TRBJ2-1; the match to TRBD2 covers 10 bases. The germline CDR1 and CDR2 sequences are SGHRS and YFSETQ. The CDR3 contains 16 residues. Trimming at V came to 4 bases and at J to 0 bases, leaving 4 bases not matched to a gene.

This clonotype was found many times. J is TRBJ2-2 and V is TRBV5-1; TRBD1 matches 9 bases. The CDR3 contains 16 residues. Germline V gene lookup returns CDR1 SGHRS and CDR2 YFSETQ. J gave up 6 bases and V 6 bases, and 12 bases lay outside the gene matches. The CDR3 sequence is CASNTGDRVFSGELFF. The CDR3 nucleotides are TGCGCCAGCAACACAGGGGACAGGGTATTTTCCGGGGAGCTGTTTTTT.

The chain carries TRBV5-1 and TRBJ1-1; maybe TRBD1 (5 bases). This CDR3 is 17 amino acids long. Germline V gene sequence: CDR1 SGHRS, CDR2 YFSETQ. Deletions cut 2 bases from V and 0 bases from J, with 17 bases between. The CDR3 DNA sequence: TGCGCCAGCAGCTTCAATAGGCAGCAGGGTCTGAACACTGAAGCTTTCTTT. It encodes CASSFNRQQGLNTEAFF.

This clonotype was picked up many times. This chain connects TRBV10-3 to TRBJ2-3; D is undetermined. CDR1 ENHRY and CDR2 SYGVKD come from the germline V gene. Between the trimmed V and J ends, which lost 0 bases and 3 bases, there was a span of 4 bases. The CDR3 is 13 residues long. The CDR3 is CAISESGTDTQYF. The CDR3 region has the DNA TGTGCCATCAGTGAGTCGGGAACAGATACGCAGTATTTT.